This TCR beta chain derives from a study of identical twins. Findings and caveats of the study: Abundant cord blood beta clonotypes carried fewer insertions; memory repertoires showed none. Twin-shared out-of-frame alpha sequences were enriched for low generation probability. The study found weaker excess twin sharing in beta out-of-frame sequences.

Germline CDR1 reads MNHEY; CDR2 reads SMNVEV (reference sequence). The CDR3 covers 16 residues. Deletions cut 5 bases from V and 7 bases from J, with 20 bases between. Concerning this clonotype itself: Its target is not known.

With template switching, a universal primer site was added, and the cDNA carried unique molecular identifiers. MiXCR, applied by TCRdb to the 5' RACE reads, yields one record per CDR3 protein. The table shows 400,000 or so distinct CDR3 sequences, with approximately 9.1% occurring only once. Sample: naive T cells sorted from blood. This chain uses TRBV27 with TRBJ1-4, with D maybe TRBD1 (5 bases). The receptor's source is a woman between 50 and 59 years old in good health. The CDR3, as DNA: TGTGCCAGCAGTCCACTCTCGACAGCCTATGGTGAAAAACTGTTTTTT. Its translation is CASSPLSTAYGEKLFF.